This TCR beta chain stems from a study of a mutant IDH1 vaccine in newly diagnosed glioma. Study-level background: Patients came in for eight vaccinations, in weeks 1, 3, 5, 7, 11, 15, 19 and 23. Most had both radiotherapy and temozolomide beforehand; others had only one. Commencement of vaccination occurred 4-6 weeks following radiotherapy alone, or concurrently with temozolomide cycles.

Sequencing used immunoSEQ multiplex PCR; TCRdb keeps in-frame clones, though not all of them. This sample has roughly 60,000 clones, with roughly 85% found just once. Time point indicated: week 23, last vaccination. Vaccination used 300 ug of mutant IDH1 20-mer peptide per dose, with topical imiquimod. As for this clone: Its target is not known.

V was clipped by 3 bases and J by 1 base; unmatched bases: 8. The length of the CDR3 is 18 residues. The germline gives CDR1 SGHRS, CDR2 YFSETQ. The clonotype originates from a young man with glioma. This sample comprised PBMCs, obtained from a glioma patient whose treatment included an IDH1 peptide vaccine. V gene TRBV5-1 combines with J gene TRBJ2-4, with TRBD1 identical over 12 bases. The CDR3, as DNA: TGCGCCAGCAGCTGGGGGACAGGGGGCGCTTTGGCCAAAAACATTCAGTACTTC. It encodes CASSWGTGGALAKNIQYF.